The 15 T cell receptor beta chains below come from one sample, sequenced in a study of T cells in Graves' hyperthyroidism and ophthalmopathy. Amplified regions were TCR beta CDR3 sequences from RNA transcripts. HTBI primers were the set used in a first-round RT-PCR of the TCR CDR3. TCRdb used MiXCR to reprocess the multiplex PCR reads, holding one entry per CDR3 protein. The profile shows 600,000 to 800,000 distinct CDR3 sequences, 30% to 40% of them singletons. The sample was blood. The source is a woman between 40 and 55 years old with Graves' hyperthyroidism.

This chain connects TRBV7-8 to TRBJ1-2; tentative D call: TRBD1 (5 bases). Germline lookup yields CDR1 SGHVS and CDR2 FQNEAQ. V shed 3 bases and J shed 8 bases, with 13 bases lying between them. The CDR3 runs 13 residues. CDR3 residues: CASSFEGTSGYTF. The CDR3 DNA is TGTGCCAGCAGCTTCGAGGGGACTAGCGGCTACACCTTC. Supplemented by reference TRBV7-8 and TRBJ1-2, the full variable domain reads GAGVSQSPRYKVAKRGQDVALRCDPISGHVSLFWYQQALGQGPEFLTYFQNEAQLDKSGLPSDRFFAERPEGSVSTLKIQRTQQEDSAVYLCASSFEGTSGYTFGSGTRLTVV.

About this clonotype: A much larger clone sits a single nucleotide away, making a read error possible. The rearrangement links TRBV2 to TRBJ2-7, with D perhaps TRBD2 (5 bases). Germline CDR1 is SNHLY and CDR2 is FYNNEI. The CDR3 contains 14 residues. Here the CDR3 reads CASSFSGTSCEQYF. The DNA of the CDR3 is TGTGCCAGCAGTTTCAGCGGTACCTCCTGCGAGCAGTACTTC.

V and J are TRBV7-1 and TRBJ2-7; TRBD2 matches 10 bases. TRBV7-1 is an ORF, and what it does is uncertain. The CDR3 consists of 16 residues. The V gene end was trimmed by 5 bases and the J gene end by 1 base; junction bases not matched to a gene: 8. The CDR3 bases are TGTGCCAGCAGCCCTTGGACTAGCGGTTATTCCTACGAGCAGTACTTC. Protein product: CASSPWTSGYSYEQYF.

In its sample, this clonotype was seen once. The genes are TRBV7-9 and TRBJ2-3; D perhaps matches TRBD2 (5 bases). V lost 4 bases and J lost 6, with 8 bases in between. Germline CDR1 reads SEHNR; CDR2 reads FQNEAQ (reference sequence). This CDR3 is built from 12 residues. Written as DNA, the CDR3 is TGTGCCAGCAGCTCGTTAGCGGATACGCAGTATTTT. Its translation is CASSSLADTQYF. Full variable domain (outside the CDR3, taken from reference TRBV7-9 and TRBJ2-3): DTGVSQNPRHKITKRGQNVTFRCDPISEHNRLYWYRQTLGQGPEFLTYFQNEAQLEKSRLLSDRFSAERPKGSFSTLEIQRTEQGDSAMYLCASSSLADTQYFGPGTRLTVL.

J is TRBJ2-5 and V is TRBV12-3 or TRBV12-4; unclear D gene. This CDR3 region has 15 residues. Trimming cost V 5 bases and J 4 bases, with 17 bases left between them. In nucleotides, the CDR3 is TGTGCCAGCAGTCAGACTCAGTCCTCATCAGAGACCCAGTACTTC. Translated: CASSQTQSSSETQYF.

A note on this clonotype: Mismatch with germline at one junction end may stem from a read error. The chain joins TRBV12-3 or TRBV12-4 to TRBJ1-2; D is undetermined. This CDR3 has 13 residues. The DNA for the CDR3 is TGTGCCGGCAGTTTAGAGAGAGGGTTTGGCTACACCTTC. Translation: CAGSLERGFGYTF.

This chain joins TRBV12-3 or TRBV12-4 and TRBJ1-2; maybe TRBD1 (6 bases). Trimming took off 3 bases at V and 2 bases at J, with 19 bases between the two ends. CDR3 length: 17 amino acids. The CDR3 coding sequence is TGTGCCAGCAGTTTTACTGGAGGACAGAGGATAAACTATGGCTACACCTTC. This sequence encodes CASSFTGGQRINYGYTF.

This clonotype was recorded at least ten times. The V call is TRBV9, the J call TRBJ1-2; D might be TRBD1 (6 bases). Germline V gene lookup returns CDR1 SGDLS and CDR2 YYNGEE. CDR3 length equals 13 residues. V was trimmed by 4 bases and J by 4 bases, leaving 11 bases between them. CDR3 residues: CASSQGQLYGYTF. The CDR3 DNA sequence: TGTGCCAGCAGCCAAGGACAGCTCTATGGCTACACCTTC. Using reference TRBV9 and TRBJ1-2 for the parts outside the CDR3, the full variable domain is DSGVTQTPKHLITATGQRVTLRCSPRSGDLSVYWYQQSLDQGLQFLIQYYNGEERAKGNILERFSAQQFPDLHSELNLSSLELGDSALYFCASSQGQLYGYTFGSGTRLTVV.

This chain connects TRBV6-5 to TRBJ1-2; the match to TRBD1 covers 7 bases. Germline V gives CDR1 MNHEY, CDR2 SVGAGI. The V gene end was trimmed by 1 base and the J gene end by 7 bases; junction bases not matched to a gene: 9. The CDR3 consists of 15 residues. CDR3 coding DNA: TGTGCCAGCAGTTACTACCGAGGAGGGGGCGGTGGCTACACCTTC. Translation gives CASSYYRGGGGGYTF.

The rearrangement links TRBV10-1 to TRBJ2-2; a possible D gene is TRBD2 (5 bases). The CDR3 is 13 residues long. Trimming removed 2 bases from V and 6 bases from J, with 7 bases in between. Germline CDR1 WNHNN, CDR2 SYGVQD (reference sequence). CDR3 in DNA: TGCGCCAGCAGTGAGGAGGGAGCCGGGGAGCTGTTTTTT. It translates to CASSEEGAGELFF.

Of note for this clonotype: This clone may be a read error of a much larger clone one base away. This rearrangement joins TRBV6-1 to TRBJ1-1, with D uncertain. The CDR3 consists of 14 residues. Germline V gives CDR1 MNHNS, CDR2 SASEGT. The CDR3 spells CAISEAWVGTEAFF. The CDR3 DNA reads as TGTGCCATCAGTGAAGCGTGGGTTGGCACTGAAGCTTTCTTT.

The CDR3 nucleotides are TGCAGCGTTGATCTCGGGTCGAACACCGGGGAGCTGTTTTTT. Translated: CSVDLGSNTGELFF. The chain couples TRBV29-1 to TRBJ2-2; D is ambiguous. The CDR3 has 14 residues. Per germline, CDR1 SQVTM and CDR2 ANQGSEA. Trimming pared 3 bases from V and 0 bases from J, leaving 8 bases between.

CDR3 amino acids: CASSSPGTDYMNSPLHF. The CDR3 DNA sequence: TGTGCCAGCAGCTCCCCCGGGACCGATTACATGAATTCACCCCTCCACTTT. The genes are TRBV7-9 and TRBJ1-6, with a tentative D call TRBD1 (5 bases). V lost 4 bases, J lost 7 bases, and 20 bases lay in between. The CDR3 has 17 amino acids. CDR1 SEHNR and CDR2 FQNEAQ come from the germline V gene (reference sequence). The whole variable domain, filled in from reference TRBV7-9 and TRBJ1-6, reads DTGVSQNPRHKITKRGQNVTFRCDPISEHNRLYWYRQTLGQGPEFLTYFQNEAQLEKSRLLSDRFSAERPKGSFSTLEIQRTEQGDSAMYLCASSSPGTDYMNSPLHFGNGTRLTVT.

At least ten counts were recorded for this clonotype. The J gene is TRBJ2-5, the V gene TRBV9, with D hard to call. CDR1 SGDLS and CDR2 YYNGEE come from the germline V gene. CDR3 length: 13 amino acids. The V gene lost 0 bases and the J gene lost 4 bases, with 7 bases spanning the gap. As DNA, the CDR3 is TGTGCCAGCAGCGTAGCACTATCAGAGACCCAGTACTTC. Protein product: CASSVALSETQYF. Supplemented by reference TRBV9 and TRBJ2-5, the full variable domain reads DSGVTQTPKHLITATGQRVTLRCSPRSGDLSVYWYQQSLDQGLQFLIQYYNGEERAKGNILERFSAQQFPDLHSELNLSSLELGDSALYFCASSVALSETQYFGPGTRLLVL.

The chain employs TRBV29-1 and TRBJ1-2; D not certain. Trimming pared 6 bases from V and 5 bases from J, leaving 13 bases between. The CDR3 loop spans 12 amino acids. Per the germline V gene, CDR1 is SQVTM and CDR2 is ANQGSEA. The CDR3 protein is CSVDGPGYGYTF. DNA of the CDR3: TGCAGCGTAGACGGACCGGGATATGGCTACACCTTC. Looking up the rest from reference TRBV29-1 and TRBJ1-2 gives the full variable domain: SAVISQKPSRDICQRGTSLTIQCQVDSQVTMMFWYRQQPGQSLTLIATANQGSEATYESGFVIDKFPISRPNLTFSTLTVSNMSPEDSSIYLCSVDGPGYGYTFGSGTRLTVV.